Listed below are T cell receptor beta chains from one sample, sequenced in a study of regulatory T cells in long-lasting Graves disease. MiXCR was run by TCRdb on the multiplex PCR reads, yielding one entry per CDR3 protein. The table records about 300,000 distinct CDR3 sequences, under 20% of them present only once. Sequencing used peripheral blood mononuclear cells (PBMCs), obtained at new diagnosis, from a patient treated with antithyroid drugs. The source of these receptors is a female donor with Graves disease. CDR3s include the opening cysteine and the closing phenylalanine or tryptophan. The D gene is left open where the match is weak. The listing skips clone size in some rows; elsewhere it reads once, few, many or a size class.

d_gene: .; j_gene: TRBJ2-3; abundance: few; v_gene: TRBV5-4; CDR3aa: CASSLDRAPTDTQYF; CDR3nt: TGTGCCAGCAGCTTGGATCGCGCGCCCACAGATACGCAGTATTTT
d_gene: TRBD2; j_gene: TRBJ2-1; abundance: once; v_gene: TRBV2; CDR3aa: CASRELSGSSYNEQFF; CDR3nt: TGTGCCAGCAGGGAACTTAGCGGGAGCTCCTACAATGAGCAGTTCTTC
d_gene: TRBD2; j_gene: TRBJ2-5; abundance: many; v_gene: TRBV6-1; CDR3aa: CASCGFAAGEGETQYF; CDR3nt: TGTGCCAGCTGCGGCTTCGCTGCGGGAGAGGGGGAGACCCAGTACTTC
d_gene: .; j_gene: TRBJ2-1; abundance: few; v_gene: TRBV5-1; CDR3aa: CASRLNGDEQFF; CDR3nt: TGCGCCAGCAGATTAAACGGGGATGAGCAGTTCTTC
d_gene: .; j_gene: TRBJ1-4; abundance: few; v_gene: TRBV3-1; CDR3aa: CASSGGQDEKLFF; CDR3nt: TGTGCCAGCAGCGGCGGGCAGGATGAAAAACTGTTTTTT
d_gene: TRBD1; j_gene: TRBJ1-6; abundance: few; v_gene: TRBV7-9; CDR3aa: CASRGLGTGDSPLHF; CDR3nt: TGTGCCAGCAGAGGCCTGGGGACAGGGGATTCACCCCTCCACTTT
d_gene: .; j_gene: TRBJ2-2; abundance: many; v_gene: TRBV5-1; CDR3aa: CASSQGPGELFF; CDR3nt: TGCGCCAGCAGCCAGGGTCCCGGGGAGCTGTTTTTT
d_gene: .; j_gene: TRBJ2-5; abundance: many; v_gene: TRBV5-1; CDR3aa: CASSLQGRETQYF; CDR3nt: TGTGCCAGCAGCTTACAGGGACGAGAGACCCAGTACTTC
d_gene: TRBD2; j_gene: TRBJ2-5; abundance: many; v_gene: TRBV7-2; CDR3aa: CASTKRLAGERETQYF; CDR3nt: TGTGCCAGCACTAAACGACTAGCGGGAGAGCGAGAGACCCAGTACTTC
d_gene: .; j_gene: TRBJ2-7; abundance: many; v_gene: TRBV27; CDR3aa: CASSLSVGWGHRYEQYF; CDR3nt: TGTGCCAGCAGTTTATCGGTTGGTTGGGGGCATAGATACGAGCAGTACTTC
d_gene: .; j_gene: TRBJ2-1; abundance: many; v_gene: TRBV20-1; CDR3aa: CSARDLPGGVGDEQFF; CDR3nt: TGCAGTGCTAGAGACCTACCTGGTGGAGTAGGCGATGAGCAGTTCTTC
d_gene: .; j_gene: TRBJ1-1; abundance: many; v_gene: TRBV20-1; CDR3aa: CSAPTGGLSEAFF; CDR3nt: TGCAGTGCTCCCACGGGAGGACTGAGTGAAGCTTTCTTT
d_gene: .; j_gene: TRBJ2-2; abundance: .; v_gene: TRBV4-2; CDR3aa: CASSHPKAGPKNTGELFF; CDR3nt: TGTGCCAGCAGCCACCCTAAAGCGGGTCCCAAGAACACCGGGGAGCTGTTTTTT
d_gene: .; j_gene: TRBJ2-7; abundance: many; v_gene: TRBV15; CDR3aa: CATSREWQGYEQYF; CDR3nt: TGTGCCACCAGCAGAGAGTGGCAGGGCTACGAGCAGTACTTC
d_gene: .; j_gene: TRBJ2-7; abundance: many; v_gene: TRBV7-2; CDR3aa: CASSLELSYEQYF; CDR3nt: TGTGCCAGCAGCTTGGAACTTTCCTACGAGCAGTACTTC
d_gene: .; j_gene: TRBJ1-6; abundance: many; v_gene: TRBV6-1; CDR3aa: CASSEARNSPLHF; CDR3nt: TGTGCCAGTTCGGAGGCGCGCAATTCACCCCTCCACTTT